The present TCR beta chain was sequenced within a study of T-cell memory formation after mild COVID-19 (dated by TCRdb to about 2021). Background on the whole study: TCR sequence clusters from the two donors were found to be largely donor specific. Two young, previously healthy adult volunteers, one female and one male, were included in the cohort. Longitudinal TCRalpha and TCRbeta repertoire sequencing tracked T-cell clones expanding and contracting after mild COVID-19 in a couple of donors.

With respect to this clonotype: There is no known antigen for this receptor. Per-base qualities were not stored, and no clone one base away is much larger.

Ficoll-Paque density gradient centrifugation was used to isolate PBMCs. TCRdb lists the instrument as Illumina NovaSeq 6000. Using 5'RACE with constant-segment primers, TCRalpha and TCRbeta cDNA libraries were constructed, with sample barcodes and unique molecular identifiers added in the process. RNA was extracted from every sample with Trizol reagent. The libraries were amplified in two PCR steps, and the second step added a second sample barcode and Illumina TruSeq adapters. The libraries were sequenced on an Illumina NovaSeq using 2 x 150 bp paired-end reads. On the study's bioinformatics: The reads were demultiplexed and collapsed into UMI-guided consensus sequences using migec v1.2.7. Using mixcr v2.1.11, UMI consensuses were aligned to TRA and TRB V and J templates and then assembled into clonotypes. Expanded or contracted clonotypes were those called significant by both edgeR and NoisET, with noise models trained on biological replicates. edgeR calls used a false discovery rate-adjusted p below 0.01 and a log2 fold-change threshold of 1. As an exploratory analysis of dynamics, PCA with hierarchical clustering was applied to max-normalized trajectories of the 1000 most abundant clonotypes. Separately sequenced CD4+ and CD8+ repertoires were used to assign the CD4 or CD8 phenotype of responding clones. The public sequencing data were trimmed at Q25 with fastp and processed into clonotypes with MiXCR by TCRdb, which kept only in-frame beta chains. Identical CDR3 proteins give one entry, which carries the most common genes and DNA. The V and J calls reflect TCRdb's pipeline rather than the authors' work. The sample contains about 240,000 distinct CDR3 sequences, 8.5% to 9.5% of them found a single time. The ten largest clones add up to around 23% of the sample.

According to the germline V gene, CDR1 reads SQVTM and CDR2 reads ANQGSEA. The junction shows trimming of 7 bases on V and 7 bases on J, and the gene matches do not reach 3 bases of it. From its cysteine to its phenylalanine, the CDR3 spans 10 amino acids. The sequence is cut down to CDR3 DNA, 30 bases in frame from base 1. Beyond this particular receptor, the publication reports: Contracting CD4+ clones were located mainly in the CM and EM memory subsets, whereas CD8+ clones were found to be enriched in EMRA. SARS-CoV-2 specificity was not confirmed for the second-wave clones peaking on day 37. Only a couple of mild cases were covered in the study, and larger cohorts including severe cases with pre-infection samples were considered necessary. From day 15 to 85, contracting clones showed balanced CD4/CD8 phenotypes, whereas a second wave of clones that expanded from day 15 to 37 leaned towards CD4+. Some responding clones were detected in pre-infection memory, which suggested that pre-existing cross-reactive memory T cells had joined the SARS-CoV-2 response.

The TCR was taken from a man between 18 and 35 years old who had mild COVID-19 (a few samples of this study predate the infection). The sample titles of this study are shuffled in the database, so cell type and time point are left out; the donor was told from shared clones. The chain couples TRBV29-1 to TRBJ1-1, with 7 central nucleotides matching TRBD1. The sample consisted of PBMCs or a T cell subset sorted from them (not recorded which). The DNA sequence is TGCAGCGGTGGGACAGTTGAAGCTTTCTTT. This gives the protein CSGGTVEAFF.